This is a list of T cell receptor beta chains from one sample in a study of control samples from healthy donors and cancer patients. Profiled with immunoSEQ multiplex PCR; TCRdb holds only in-frame clones, not every one. The clone table shows about 200,000 clones, with the ten largest holding 2% to 2.5%. Sequences were obtained from blood. The receptors derive from a woman in her 30s in good health. The CDR3 runs from the conserved cysteine through the conserved F or W. Fields, in order: J gene, D gene, V gene, CDR3 DNA, CDR3 protein. A D gene is named only where the DNA matches it firmly.

TRBJ1-1,TRBD1,TRBV27,TGTGCCAGCAGTCATGTGACAGGGATCTTAATGAACACTGAAGCTTTCTTT,CASSHVTGILMNTEAFF
TRBJ1-2,.,TRBV24-1,TGTGCCACCAGTGACAGGGTAATGTATGGCTACACCTTC,CATSDRVMYGYTF
TRBJ2-3,TRBD2,TRBV7-2,TGTGCCAGCAGCTTAGTGGCGGGGGGTGGAGATACGCAGTATTTT,CASSLVAGGGDTQYF
TRBJ2-3,.,TRBV6-5,TGTGCCAGCAGTTACGGGGATATTAGCACAGATACGCAGTATTTT,CASSYGDISTDTQYF
TRBJ1-4,.,TRBV28,TGTGCCAGCAGTTTAGCGGCAGGGCGAATGGAAAAACTGTTTTTT,CASSLAAGRMEKLFF
TRBJ2-3,.,TRBV18,TGTGCCAGCTCACCTCGGACAGAGATCACAGATACGCAGTATTTT,CASSPRTEITDTQYF
TRBJ2-2,TRBD1,TRBV18,TGTGCCAGCTCACCACGGGCAGGGGGCGCCTCCGGGGAGCTGTTTTTT,CASSPRAGGASGELFF
TRBJ2-7,TRBD2,TRBV3-1/TRBV3-2,TGTGCCAGCAGCCCAACTAGCGGGGGGGCCTCCTACGAGCAGTACTTC,CASSPTSGGASYEQYF
TRBJ1-5,.,TRBV20-1,TGCAGTGCTAGAGAGGGTCAGCCCCAGCATTTT,CSAREGQPQHF
TRBJ2-3,.,TRBV7-2,TGTGCCAGCAGCTTAGGAGCTAGCACAGATACGCAGTATTTT,CASSLGASTDTQYF
TRBJ2-2,.,TRBV5-1,TGCGCCAGCAGTCCCGGACAAATGAACACCGGGGAGCTGTTTTTT,CASSPGQMNTGELFF
TRBJ1-1,TRBD1,TRBV4-1,TGCGCCAGCAGCGGGGCAGGGGGTGACACTGAAGCTTTCTTT,CASSGAGGDTEAFF
TRBJ2-2,.,TRBV9,TGTGCCAGCAGCGTAGGGGGACGGGCAGGGTCCACCGGGGAGCTGTTTTTT,CASSVGGRAGSTGELFF
TRBJ1-1,.,TRBV13,TGTGCCAGCAGCACTCGGGTGAACACTGAAGCTTTCTTT,CASSTRVNTEAFF
TRBJ1-5,TRBD1,TRBV6-1,TGTGCCAGCAGTGATTGGGACAGGGAGAATCAGCCCCAGCATTTT,CASSDWDRENQPQHF
TRBJ1-2,TRBD1,TRBV6-5,TGTGCCAGCAGGGCTGGGCAGGGGGGCTATGGCTACACCTTC,CASRAGQGGYGYTF
TRBJ2-1,.,TRBV7-3,TGTGCCAGCAGCTTGTGGATTTCAGGTGAACATGAGCAGTTCTTC,CASSLWISGEHEQFF
TRBJ1-2,TRBD1,TRBV28,TGTGCCAGCAGCCAACTAACGACCGGGACAGCCCAATTTTCTGGCTACACCTTC,CASSQLTTGTAQFSGYTF
TRBJ2-1,TRBD2,TRBV4-2,TGTGCCAGCAGCCAAAGGGCTAGCGGGGCTGGTGAGCAGTTCTTC,CASSQRASGAGEQFF
TRBJ2-1,TRBD1,TRBV5-1,TGCGCCAGCAGCTTGAGGGACAGGGGGCGAGCCCTAGGGGACAATGAGCAGTTCTTC,CASSLRDRGRALGDNEQFF
TRBJ1-4,.,TRBV19,TGTGCCAGTACAAGCACCACCACAACTAATGAAAAACTGTTTTTT,CASTSTTTTNEKLFF
TRBJ1-2,.,TRBV6-5,TGTGCCAGCAGTCTGACAGGTGACTATGGCTACACCTTC,CASSLTGDYGYTF
TRBJ1-1,TRBD1,TRBV5-4,TGTGCCAGCGGGACAGGGGGCTTGAACACTGAAGCTTTCTTT,CASGTGGLNTEAFF
TRBJ2-3,TRBD1,TRBV27,TGTGCCAGCAACCGACAGGGTGCAGATACGCAGTATTTT,CASNRQGADTQYF
TRBJ1-6,TRBD1,TRBV7-2,TGTGCCAGCAGCGCCCGACAGGGGGCCGGTAATTCACCCCTCCACTTT,CASSARQGAGNSPLHF
TRBJ2-7,.,TRBV25-1,TGTGCCAGCAGTGAATATAACTCAGAGCAGTACTTC,CASSEYNSEQYF
TRBJ1-5,.,TRBV2,TGTGCCAGCAGCAAACCGGGCCCCTCAGGGGATCAGCCCCAGCATTTT,CASSKPGPSGDQPQHF
TRBJ1-6,.,TRBV28,TGTGCCAGCAGTTTAGGGCAGGGAACGAGGACTTCACCCCTCCACTTT,CASSLGQGTRTSPLHF